Listed here is a single T cell receptor beta chain. Its specificity is not known. This sample was taken from a study of cytotoxic CD8 clonotypes in ibrutinib-treated CLL. Study in general: Patients attained 24 partial and 2 complete responses; at median about 70 months, about 15 remained remitted while around twelve progressed.

General study findings and limits: At progression, clonality fell back toward baseline after rising at ibrutinib response. Contraction or stability on treatment was seen for public clonotypes, which were uncommon. Researchers report that baseline clonality outpaced age-matched healthy donors and tracked circulating CD8+ T-cell counts.

TCRdb's copy holds only in-frame clones and misses some; the assay was immunoSEQ multiplex PCR. This sample carries over 70,000 clones, around 84% of them seen once, and the ten largest clones take under 6%. There are 13 residues in the CDR3. Germline values: CDR1 GTSNPN, CDR2 SVGIG (reference sequence). The V segment lost 6 bases and the J segment 4 bases; nucleotides outside the gene matches: 6. The rearrangement links TRBV30 to TRBJ1-5, with 7 bases fitting TRBD1. This sequence was found in a human donor with chronic lymphocytic leukemia. The source was PBMCs, collected before ibrutinib treatment. CDR3 sequence: CACAAGGNQPQHF. As DNA, the CDR3 is TGTGCCTGTGCGGCAGGGGGAAATCAGCCCCAGCATTTT.